The clone carrying this T cell receptor (beta chain) was observed a handful of times. This sample was included in a study of CD8+ T cells in alopecia areata. Extracted RNA was reverse transcribed, and the resulting cDNA served as sequencing template. Libraries were prepared by immunoSEQ multiplex PCR; TCRdb keeps only in-frame clonotypes and omits some of them. Among hundreds of thousands of clones listed, around two thirds were seen once. The CDR3 is made up of 12 amino acids. V dropped 4 bases and J dropped 8 bases, with 12 bases sitting between them. Germline values: CDR1 SQVTM, CDR2 ANQGSEA. The sample consisted of CD4+ T cells sorted from blood, taken at week 0. V gene TRBV29-1 combines with J gene TRBJ2-1, with D possibly TRBD2 on 6 matching bases. This receptor was identified in a human donor with alopecia areata. The CDR3 sequence: CSVAGVFYEQFF. For the CDR3, the DNA is TGCAGCGTTGCGGGGGTATTCTATGAGCAGTTCTTC.